These T cell receptor beta chains were read from a single sample in a study of graft-versus-host responses after intestinal transplantation. Sequenced by immunoSEQ multiplex PCR; TCRdb stores in-frame clones only, minus some. The data show over 45,000 clones, around nine tenths seen once. This specimen was PBMCs, taken 26 days after transplant. The receptors were gathered from a human patient who received an intestinal transplant, so some T cells may come from the graft donor. Both conserved end residues are part of each CDR3. D genes are given only for firm matches.

V gene,D gene,J gene,CDR3 protein
TRBV7-6,-,TRBJ2-2,CASSLSLGAGELFF
TRBV19,TRBD1,TRBJ1-2,CASSIRDRSNYGYTF
TRBV18,TRBD1,TRBJ2-3,CASSPTQGRGDTQYF
TRBV9,TRBD1,TRBJ2-7,CASSAGTGGYEQYF
TRBV2,-,TRBJ2-3,CASSDLASEGDTQYF
TRBV6-4,-,TRBJ1-1,CASSEGANTEAFF
TRBV19,TRBD1,TRBJ1-5,CASSIVWDRVLNQPQHF
TRBV2,TRBD1,TRBJ1-2,CASSGDRGNYGYTF
TRBV27,TRBD2,TRBJ2-1,CASSPTSGSKYNEQFF
TRBV28,TRBD1,TRBJ2-7,CASSLGQGSYEQYF
TRBV14,-,TRBJ2-2,CASSQTRANLPGELFF
TRBV25-1,-,TRBJ2-7,CASSESHRSYEQYF
TRBV28,-,-,CASSLGRYYEQYF
TRBV5-4,TRBD1,TRBJ2-7,CASSISGQGSYEQYF
TRBV7-9,-,TRBJ2-1,CASSSTETDEQFF
TRBV4-3,-,TRBJ2-5,CASSQAQGFTETQYF
TRBV9,TRBD1,TRBJ1-2,CASSVGDRVGYGYTF
TRBV9,-,TRBJ1-2,CASSADSYGYTF